Below, 24 T cell receptor beta chains from the same sample are listed, as sequenced in a study of T cell responses to AZD1222 COVID-19 vaccine. The data were produced by immunoSEQ multiplex PCR, yet TCRdb's version contains in-frame clones alone and is incomplete. The sample records about 84,000 clones, roughly nine tenths being singletons. The specimen was peripheral blood, collected 28 days after the second AZD1222 dose. The origin of the receptors is an adult who received the AZD1222 COVID-19 vaccine.

The rearrangement joins TRBV3-1 (or the pseudogene TRBV3-2) to TRBJ1-1; D not certain. The ends were cut back, 0 bases at V and 0 bases at J, with 11 bases in the middle. This CDR3 region has 16 residues. Germline-derived CDR1 and CDR2 are LGHDT and YNNKEL (reference sequence). CDR3 loop: CASSQEGWALNTEAFF. In nucleotides, the CDR3 is TGTGCCAGCAGCCAAGAAGGTTGGGCCCTGAACACTGAAGCTTTCTTT.

J is TRBJ2-1 and V is TRBV19, with D perhaps matching TRBD1 or TRBD2 (5 bases each). CDR3 length equals 17 residues. Trimming cost V 0 bases and J 2 bases, with 14 bases left between them. Germline assignment: CDR1 LNHDA and CDR2 SQIVND (reference sequence). The CDR3 DNA is TGTGCCAGTAGTATAGATGGGGGTTTCGATACCTACAATGAGCAGTTCTTC. Its translation is CASSIDGGFDTYNEQFF.

The rearrangement links TRBV6-5 to TRBJ1-5, with D unclear. The V end was cut by 6 bases, the J end by 6 bases, with 12 bases between. The CDR3 extends over 13 amino acids. CDR1 MNHEY and CDR2 SVGAGI come from the germline V gene. The CDR3 reads CASRSWIGQPQHF. DNA for the CDR3: TGTGCCAGCAGGTCGTGGATAGGTCAGCCCCAGCATTTT.

This chain uses TRBV4-1 with TRBJ1-2; the match to TRBD1 covers 7 bases. CDR1 and CDR2 (germline): MGHRA, YSYEKL. The CDR3 length is 16 residues. V lost 1 base, J lost 4 bases, and 9 bases stayed unmatched. The CDR3 sequence: CASSQGSDREVYGYTF. The CDR3, as DNA: TGCGCCAGCAGCCAAGGATCTGACAGGGAAGTCTATGGCTACACCTTC.

The V call is TRBV5-1, the J call TRBJ1-2; no clear D gene. V lost 0 bases to trimming and J lost 7 bases, with 10 bases between them. Germline-derived CDR1 and CDR2 are SGHRS and YFSETQ. The CDR3 length is 13 residues. CDR3 protein: CASSLGGSSGYTF. The CDR3 DNA sequence: TGCGCCAGCAGCTTGGGTGGGTCCTCTGGCTACACCTTC.

This rearrangement joins TRBV19 to TRBJ1-6; D possibly corresponds to TRBD1 (5 bases). The CDR3 is made up of 15 amino acids. Looked up from germline, CDR1 is LNHDA and CDR2 is SQIVND (reference sequence). V was shortened by 5 bases and J by 7 bases, with 15 bases between the two germline ends. The CDR3 region is CASSPLPRGNSPLHF. In DNA, the CDR3 is TGTGCCAGTAGTCCTTTACCCCGGGGGAATTCACCCCTCCACTTT.

V is TRBV9 and J is TRBJ1-1, with TRBD1 matching over 7 bases. This CDR3 is 15 amino acids long. The J segment lost 4 bases and the V segment lost 6 bases, leaving 12 bases of the junction unmatched. Germline V lookup: CDR1 SGDLS, CDR2 YYNGEE. The CDR3 coding sequence is TGTGCCAGCACCAGTCAGGGGGGGGTTTTCACTGAAGCTTTCTTT. This sequence encodes CASTSQGGVFTEAFF.

The chain links TRBV2 to TRBJ2-5; no clear D. Trimming stripped 7 bases from V and 0 bases from J, with 12 bases between. The germline V gene encodes CDR1 SNHLY and CDR2 FYNNEI. CDR3 length equals 14 residues. CDR3 sequence: CASTQWTDQETQYF. The CDR3 DNA sequence: TGTGCCAGCACCCAATGGACGGACCAAGAGACCCAGTACTTC.

V and J are TRBV12-3 or TRBV12-4 and TRBJ1-2; perhaps TRBD1 as D (5 bases). CDR3 length: 13 amino acids. Trimming left V 5 bases short and J 6 bases short, with 13 bases between. CDR3 residues: CASSAGLPNGYTF. CDR3 bases: TGTGCCAGCAGTGCAGGGTTGCCCAATGGCTACACCTTC.

The chain employs TRBV6-2 or TRBV6-3 and TRBJ2-3; tentative D call: TRBD2 (6 bases). Trimming took off 2 bases at V and 7 bases at J, with 16 bases between the two ends. The CDR3 length is 15 residues. Germline values: CDR1 MNHEY, CDR2 SVGEGT. CDR3 sequence reads: CASSYGEETSYTQYF. CDR3 nucleotide sequence: TGTGCCAGCAGTTACGGTGAAGAGACTAGTTATACGCAGTATTTT.

The chain combines TRBV6-5 with TRBJ1-1; D ambiguous. This CDR3 region has 16 residues. Trimming took 4 bases from V and 0 from J, leaving 15 bases between them. Germline CDR1 reads MNHEY; CDR2 reads SVGAGI. The CDR3, as DNA: TGTGCCAGCAGTTCCACCACCTACCCCATGAACACTGAAGCTTTCTTT. Its protein product is CASSSTTYPMNTEAFF.

The V call is TRBV11-2, the J call TRBJ2-6; D unclear. V gave up 1 base and J gave up 0 bases, with 4 bases separating them. The CDR3 loop spans 15 amino acids. CDR1 and CDR2 from the germline V gene are SGHAT and FQNNGV. CDR3 region: CASSLGHSGANVLTF. In DNA, the CDR3 is TGTGCCAGCAGCTTAGGTCACTCTGGGGCCAACGTCCTGACTTTC. The complete variable domain, with remaining parts taken from reference TRBV11-2 and TRBJ2-6, reads EAGVAQSPRYKIIEKRQSVAFWCNPISGHATLYWYQQILGQGPKLLIQFQNNGVVDDSQLPKDRFSAERLKGVDSTLKIQPAKLEDSAVYLCASSLGHSGANVLTFGAGSRLTVL.

V gene TRBV21-1 combines with J gene TRBJ2-7; TRBD1, the table's D call, was not compared with the DNA. TRBV21-1 is annotated as a pseudogene. The CDR3 spans 16 residues. Written as DNA, the CDR3 is TGTGCCAGCAGCAAAGGGGCCAAAGGACAGTCCTACGAGCAGTACTTC. It specifies CASSKGAKGQSYEQYF.

The chain joins TRBV18 to TRBJ2-5, with D tentatively TRBD1 (5 bases). The CDR3 extends over 14 amino acids. Germline CDR1 KGHSH, CDR2 LQKENI. V was pared by 3 bases and J by 2 bases, with 10 bases between. The CDR3, as DNA: TGTGCCAGCTCACCGACAGAGGTACAAGAGACCCAGTACTTC. It codes for CASSPTEVQETQYF.

This chain uses TRBV11-1 with TRBJ1-2; 7 bases line up with TRBD1. Looked up from germline, CDR1 is SGHAT and CDR2 is FQDESV (reference sequence). V shed 4 bases, J shed 0 bases, and the junction held 5 bases outside the gene matches. CDR3 length: 15 residues. CDR3 protein: CASSWDSRTNYGYTF. In nucleotides, the CDR3 is TGTGCCAGCAGCTGGGACAGCCGGACTAACTATGGCTACACCTTC.

Note on this clone: This CDR3 is also generated by other DNA sequences in the sample. In DNA, the CDR3 is TGTGCCAGCAGTGAAGATTACGAGCAGTACTTC. This gives the protein CASSEDYEQYF. The J gene is TRBJ2-7, the V gene TRBV2; D gene unclear. Germline loops: CDR1 SNHLY, CDR2 FYNNEI. The CDR3 sequence is 11 residues long. V was shortened by 1 base and J by 4 bases, with 2 bases between the two germline ends.

This chain joins TRBV20-1 and TRBJ2-5, with 8 bases identical to TRBD2. The CDR3 contains 13 residues. Per germline, CDR1 DFQATT and CDR2 SNEGSKA (reference sequence). Unmatched junction bases numbered 5, after V lost 3 bases and J lost 5 bases. The CDR3 here is CSASWRGAETQYF. CDR3 bases: TGCAGTGCTAGTTGGCGGGGGGCTGAGACCCAGTACTTC.

The CDR3 is CASSLYGGNTEAFF. The DNA for the CDR3 is TGTGCCAGCAGTTTATATGGGGGGAACACTGAAGCTTTCTTT. The chain recombines TRBV28 with TRBJ1-1; TRBD1 is a possible D gene (5 bases). The germline V and J ends were trimmed by 1 base and 1 base, with 7 bases remaining between them. The CDR3 extends over 14 amino acids. The germline CDR1 and CDR2 sequences are MDHEN and SYDVKM.

This clone was observed a few times. The chain links TRBV9 to TRBJ2-2, with 15 bases lining up with TRBD2. Trimming took 4 bases from V and 3 from J; bases not matched to a gene: 13. In germline, CDR1 is SGDLS, CDR2 YYNGEE. The CDR3 runs 20 residues. CDR3 DNA sequence: TGTGCCAGCAGCCACCGGACTAGCGGGGGGGCTCTTATGTACACCGGGGAGCTGTTTTTT. Translating it yields CASSHRTSGGALMYTGELFF.

The chain employs TRBV27 and TRBJ1-1; D gene ambiguous. With 3 bases removed from V and 4 bases from J, the gap between germline ends came to 12 bases. This CDR3 contains 14 residues. From germline, CDR1 is MNHEY and CDR2 SMNVEV (reference sequence). The CDR3 coding sequence is TGTGCCAGCAGTTTGGAGAGGCGGGGCACTGAAGCTTTCTTT. Translation: CASSLERRGTEAFF.

This chain joins TRBV6-2 or TRBV6-3 and TRBJ1-5; no firm D call. The germline V gene encodes CDR1 MNHEY and CDR2 SVGEGT. Trimming took 3 bases from V and 2 from J, leaving 8 bases between them. The CDR3 runs to 14 residues. CDR3 region: CASSYVSGNQPQHF. The DNA of the CDR3 is TGTGCCAGCAGTTATGTGTCGGGCAATCAGCCCCAGCATTTT.

This chain joins TRBV6-1 and TRBJ1-1, with D possibly TRBD1 on 5 matching bases. V was pared by 5 bases and J by 4 bases, with 17 bases between. CDR3 length: 15 residues. Germline CDR1 is MNHNS and CDR2 is SASEGT. CDR3 coding DNA: TGTGCCAGCAGTTGGCAGGACCCAGGGTCCACTGAAGCTTTCTTT. Translated, it gives CASSWQDPGSTEAFF.

This sequence joins TRBV3-1 (or the pseudogene TRBV3-2) and TRBJ1-2, with a weak D call TRBD1 (5 bases). Per germline, CDR1 LGHDT and CDR2 YNNKEL (reference sequence). The CDR3 loop spans 17 amino acids. The germline V and J ends were trimmed by 0 bases and 4 bases, with 18 bases remaining between them. CDR3 in amino acids: CASSQDHRAGSLYGYTF. CDR3 nucleotide sequence: TGTGCCAGCAGCCAAGATCATCGGGCAGGGAGTCTCTATGGCTACACCTTC.

The J gene is TRBJ2-7, the V gene TRBV25-1; D uncertain. The CDR3 runs 11 residues. Trimming took 8 bases from V and 5 from J, leaving 10 bases between them. CDR1 is MGHDK and CDR2 is SYGVNS in the germline V gene. The CDR3 nucleotides read TGTGCCAGCCCACCCCGTAACGAGCAGTACTTC. It codes for CASPPRNEQYF.